This TCR beta chain came from a study of shared clonotypes between healthy human individuals. Whole-study findings and limits: Despite large depth, sorted-subset datasets appeared incompletely sequenced.

TCRdb's copy holds only in-frame clones and misses some; the assay was immunoSEQ multiplex PCR. The sample comprises some 2,500,000 clones, roughly 92% of which are singletons, and 0.37% rests with the top ten. This CDR3 has 15 residues. The V end was cut by 0 bases, the J end by 5 bases, with 14 bases between. Only Caucasian adults living in Nashville, Tennessee served as donors. As for this clone: The antigen remains undetermined.

This TCR came from a man younger than 35 in good health. Some clones in this sample may be carry-over from other donors' samples. The chain joins TRBV23-1 to TRBJ2-7; D is undetermined. TRBV23-1 is placed among ORFs of uncertain function. Sample: naive CD4+ T cells from PBMCs. Subset: CD45RA+ positively selected. The CDR3 is CASSQSTREAHEQYF. In nucleotides, the CDR3 is TGCGCCAGCAGTCAATCGACCCGCGAGGCCCACGAGCAGTACTTC.